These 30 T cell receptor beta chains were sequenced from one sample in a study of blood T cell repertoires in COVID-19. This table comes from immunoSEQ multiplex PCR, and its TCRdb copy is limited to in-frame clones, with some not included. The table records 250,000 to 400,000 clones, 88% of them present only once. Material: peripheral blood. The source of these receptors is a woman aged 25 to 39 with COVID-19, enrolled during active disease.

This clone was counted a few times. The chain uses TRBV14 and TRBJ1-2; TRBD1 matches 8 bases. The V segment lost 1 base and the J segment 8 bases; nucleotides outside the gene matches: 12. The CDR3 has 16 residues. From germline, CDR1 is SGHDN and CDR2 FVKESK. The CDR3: CASSQAPGGQGLGYTF. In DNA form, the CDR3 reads TGTGCCAGCAGCCAAGCGCCTGGAGGACAGGGATTGGGCTACACCTTC.

The CDR3 sequence: CASSFEGVGKLFF. The CDR3, as DNA: TGTGCCAGCAGCTTCGAAGGGGTCGGAAAACTGTTTTTT. V is TRBV7-2 and J is TRBJ1-4; perhaps TRBD1 as D (5 bases). CDR1 and CDR2 from the germline V gene are SGHTA and FQGNSA. The CDR3 is made up of 13 amino acids. The ends were cut back, 3 bases at V and 10 bases at J, with 12 bases in the middle.

In DNA form, the CDR3 reads TGTGCCAGCAGTGATGACAGGGGGCGGTCTGGCTACACCTTC. It translates to CASSDDRGRSGYTF. The chain couples TRBV25-1 to TRBJ1-2; 10 bases fit TRBD1. The trim removed 3 bases at V and 7 bases at J, leaving 5 bases unmatched. Germline V gene data show CDR1 as MGHDK and CDR2 as SYGVNS. The CDR3 is made up of 14 amino acids.

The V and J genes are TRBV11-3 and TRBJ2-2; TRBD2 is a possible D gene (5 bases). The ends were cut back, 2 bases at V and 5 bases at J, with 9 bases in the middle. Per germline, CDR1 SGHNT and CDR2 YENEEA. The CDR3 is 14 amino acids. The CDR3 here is CASSLRGKTGELFF. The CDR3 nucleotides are TGTGCCAGCAGCTTACGAGGGAAGACCGGGGAGCTGTTTTTT.

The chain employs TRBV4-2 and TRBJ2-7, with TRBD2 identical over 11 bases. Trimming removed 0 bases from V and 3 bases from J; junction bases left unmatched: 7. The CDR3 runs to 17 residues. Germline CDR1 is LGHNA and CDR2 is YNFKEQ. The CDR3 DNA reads TGTGCCAGCAGCCAAGAACTAGCGGGGGCCACACTCTACGAGCAGTACGTC. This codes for CASSQELAGATLYEQYV.

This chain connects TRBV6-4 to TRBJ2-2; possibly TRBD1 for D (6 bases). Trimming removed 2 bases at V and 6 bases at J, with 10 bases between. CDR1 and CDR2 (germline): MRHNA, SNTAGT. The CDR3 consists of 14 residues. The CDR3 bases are TGTGCCAGCAGTGACGGACAGAGGCCCGGGGAGCTGTTTTTT. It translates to CASSDGQRPGELFF.

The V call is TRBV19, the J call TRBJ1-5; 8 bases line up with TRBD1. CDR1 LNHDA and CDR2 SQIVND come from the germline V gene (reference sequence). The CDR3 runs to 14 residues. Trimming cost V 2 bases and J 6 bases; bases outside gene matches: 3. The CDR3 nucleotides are TGTGCCAGTAGTATACTTGACAGGGGTCAGCCCCAGCATTTT. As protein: CASSILDRGQPQHF. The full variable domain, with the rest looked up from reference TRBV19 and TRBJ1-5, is DGGITQSPKYLFRKEGQNVTLSCEQNLNHDAMYWYRQDPGQGLRLIYYSQIVNDFQKGDIAEGYSVSREKKESFPLTVTSAQKNPTAFYLCASSILDRGQPQHFGDGTRLSIL.

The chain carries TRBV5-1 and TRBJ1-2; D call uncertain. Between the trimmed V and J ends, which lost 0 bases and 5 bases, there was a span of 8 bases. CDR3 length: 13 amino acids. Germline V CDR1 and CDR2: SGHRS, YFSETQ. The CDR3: CASSLDTGYGYTF. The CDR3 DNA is TGCGCCAGCAGCTTGGATACGGGGTATGGCTACACCTTC.

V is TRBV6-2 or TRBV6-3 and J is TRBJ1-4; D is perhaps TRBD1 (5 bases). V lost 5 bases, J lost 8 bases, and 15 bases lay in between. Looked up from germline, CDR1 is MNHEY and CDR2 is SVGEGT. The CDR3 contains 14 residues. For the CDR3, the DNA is TGTGCCAGCAGTCCGGGACTAGCGGTCGAAAAACTGTTTTTT. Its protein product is CASSPGLAVEKLFF.

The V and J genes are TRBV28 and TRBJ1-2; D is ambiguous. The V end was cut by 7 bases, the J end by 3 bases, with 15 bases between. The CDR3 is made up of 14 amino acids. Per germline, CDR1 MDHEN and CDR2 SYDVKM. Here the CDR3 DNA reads TGTGCCAGCACCTTGGGCATCACGGACTATGGCTACACCTTC. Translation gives CASTLGITDYGYTF.

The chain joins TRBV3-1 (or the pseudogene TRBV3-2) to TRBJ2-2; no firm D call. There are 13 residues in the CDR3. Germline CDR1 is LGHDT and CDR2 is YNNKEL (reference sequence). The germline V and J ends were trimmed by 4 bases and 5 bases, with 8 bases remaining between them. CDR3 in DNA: TGTGCCAGCAGCCGCGGAAATACCGGGGAGCTGTTTTTT. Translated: CASSRGNTGELFF.

DNA of the CDR3: TGTGCCAGCAGCTCACAGGGCGTCTCTGGAAACACCATATATTTT. It specifies CASSSQGVSGNTIYF. The chain uses TRBV7-2 and TRBJ1-3, with D possibly being TRBD1 (6 bases). The CDR3 sequence is 15 residues long. Germline CDR1 SGHTA, CDR2 FQGNSA. V shed 4 bases and J shed 0 bases, with 10 bases lying between them.

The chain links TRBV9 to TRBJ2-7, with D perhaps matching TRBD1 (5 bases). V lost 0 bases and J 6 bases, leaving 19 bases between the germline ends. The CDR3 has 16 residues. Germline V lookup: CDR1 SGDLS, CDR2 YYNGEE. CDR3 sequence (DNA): TGTGCCAGCAGCGTAGTAGAAACAGGAAATTTTTTCGAGCAGTACGTC. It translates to CASSVVETGNFFEQYV.

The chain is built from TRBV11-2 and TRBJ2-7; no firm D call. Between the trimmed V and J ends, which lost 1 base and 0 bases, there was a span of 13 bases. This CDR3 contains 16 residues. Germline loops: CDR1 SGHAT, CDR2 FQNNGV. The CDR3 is CASSLVAGVRSYEQYF. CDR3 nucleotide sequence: TGTGCCAGCAGCTTAGTGGCAGGTGTGCGCTCCTACGAGCAGTACTTC.

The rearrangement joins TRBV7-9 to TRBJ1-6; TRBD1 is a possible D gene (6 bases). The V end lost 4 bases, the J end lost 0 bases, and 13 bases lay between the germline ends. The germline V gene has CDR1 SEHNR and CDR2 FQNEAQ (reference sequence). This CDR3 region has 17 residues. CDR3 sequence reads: CASSSKTDSSYNSPLHF. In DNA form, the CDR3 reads TGTGCCAGCAGCTCCAAGACGGACAGCTCCTATAATTCACCCCTCCACTTT. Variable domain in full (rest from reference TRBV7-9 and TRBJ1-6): DTGVSQNPRHKITKRGQNVTFRCDPISEHNRLYWYRQTLGQGPEFLTYFQNEAQLEKSRLLSDRFSAERPKGSFSTLEIQRTEQGDSAMYLCASSSKTDSSYNSPLHFGNGTRLTVT.

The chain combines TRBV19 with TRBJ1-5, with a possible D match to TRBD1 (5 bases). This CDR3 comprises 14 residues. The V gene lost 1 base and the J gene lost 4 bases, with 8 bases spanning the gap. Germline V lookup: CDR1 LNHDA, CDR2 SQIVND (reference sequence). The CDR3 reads CASSIVRGNQPQHF. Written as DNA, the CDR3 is TGTGCCAGTAGTATAGTACGGGGGAATCAGCCCCAGCATTTT.

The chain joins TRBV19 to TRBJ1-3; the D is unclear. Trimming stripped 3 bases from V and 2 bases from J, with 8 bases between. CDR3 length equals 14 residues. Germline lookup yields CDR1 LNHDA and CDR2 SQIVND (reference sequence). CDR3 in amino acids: CASSIGRAGNTIYF. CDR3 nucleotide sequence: TGTGCCAGTAGTATCGGGAGGGCTGGAAACACCATATATTTT.

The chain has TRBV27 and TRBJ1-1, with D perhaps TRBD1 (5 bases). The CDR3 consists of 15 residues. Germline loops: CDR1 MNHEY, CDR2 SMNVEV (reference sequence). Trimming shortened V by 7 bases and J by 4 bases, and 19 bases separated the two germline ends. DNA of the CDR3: TGTGCCAGCACCCCCGGTCGGGGGTATCGCACTGAAGCTTTCTTT. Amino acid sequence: CASTPGRGYRTEAFF.

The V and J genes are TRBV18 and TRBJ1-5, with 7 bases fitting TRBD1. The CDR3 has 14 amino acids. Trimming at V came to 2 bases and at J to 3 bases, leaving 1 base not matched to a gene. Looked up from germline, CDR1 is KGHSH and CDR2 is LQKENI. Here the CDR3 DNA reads TGTGCCAGCTCACCAGGGACAGACAATCAGCCCCAGCATTTT. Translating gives CASSPGTDNQPQHF.

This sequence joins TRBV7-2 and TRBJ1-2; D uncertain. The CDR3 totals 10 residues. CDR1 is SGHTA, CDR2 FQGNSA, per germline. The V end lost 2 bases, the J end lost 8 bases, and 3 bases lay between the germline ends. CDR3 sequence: CASSLRGYTF. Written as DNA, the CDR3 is TGTGCCAGCAGCTTACGGGGCTACACCTTC.

The CDR3 DNA reads as TGTGCCAGCAGTTATCAGGGGGGTCAGCCCCAGCATTTT. It translates to CASSYQGGQPQHF. The rearrangement joins TRBV27 to TRBJ1-5, with 7 nucleotides matching TRBD1. Germline loops: CDR1 MNHEY, CDR2 SMNVEV (reference sequence). The V and J ends lost 4 bases and 6 bases, in that order; junction bases with no gene match: 3. The CDR3 loop spans 13 amino acids.

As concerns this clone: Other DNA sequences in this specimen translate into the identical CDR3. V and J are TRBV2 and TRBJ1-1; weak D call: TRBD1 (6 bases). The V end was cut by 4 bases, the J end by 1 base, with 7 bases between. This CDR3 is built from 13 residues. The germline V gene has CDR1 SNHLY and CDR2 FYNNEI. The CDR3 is CASSAQGNTEAFF. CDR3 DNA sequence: TGTGCCAGCAGTGCACAGGGGAACACTGAAGCTTTCTTT.

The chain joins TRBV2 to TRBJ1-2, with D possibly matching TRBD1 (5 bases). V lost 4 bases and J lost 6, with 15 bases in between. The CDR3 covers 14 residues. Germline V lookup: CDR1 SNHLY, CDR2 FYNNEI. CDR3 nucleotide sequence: TGTGCCAGCAGTGTCGGGGGAGGAGGGGATGGCTACACCTTC. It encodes CASSVGGGGDGYTF.

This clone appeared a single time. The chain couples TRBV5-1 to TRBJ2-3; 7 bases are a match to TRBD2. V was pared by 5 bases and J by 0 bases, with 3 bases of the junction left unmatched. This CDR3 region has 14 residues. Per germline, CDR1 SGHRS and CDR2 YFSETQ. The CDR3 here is CASRLAVSTDTQYF. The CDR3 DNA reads TGCGCCAGCAGGCTAGCGGTGAGCACAGATACGCAGTATTTT.

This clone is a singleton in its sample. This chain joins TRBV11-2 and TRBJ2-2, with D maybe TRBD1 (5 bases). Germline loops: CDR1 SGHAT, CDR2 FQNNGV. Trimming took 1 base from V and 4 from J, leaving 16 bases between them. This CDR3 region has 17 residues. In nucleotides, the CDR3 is TGTGCCAGCAGCTTAGTCCGGGCCAGGGCAGCCACCGGGGAGCTGTTTTTT. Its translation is CASSLVRARAATGELFF.

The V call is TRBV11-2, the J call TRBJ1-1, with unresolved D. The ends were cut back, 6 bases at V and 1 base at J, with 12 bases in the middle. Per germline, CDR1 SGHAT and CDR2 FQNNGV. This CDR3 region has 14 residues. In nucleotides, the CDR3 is TGTGCCAGCAGTTTGAGGTTTAGGAACACTGAAGCTTTCTTT. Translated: CASSLRFRNTEAFF.

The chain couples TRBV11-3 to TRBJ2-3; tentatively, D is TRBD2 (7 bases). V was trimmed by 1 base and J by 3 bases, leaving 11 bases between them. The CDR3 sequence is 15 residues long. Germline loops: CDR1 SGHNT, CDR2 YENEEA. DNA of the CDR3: TGTGCCAGCAGCTTAGTTGCGGGGGCAACAGATACGCAGTATTTT. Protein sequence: CASSLVAGATDTQYF.

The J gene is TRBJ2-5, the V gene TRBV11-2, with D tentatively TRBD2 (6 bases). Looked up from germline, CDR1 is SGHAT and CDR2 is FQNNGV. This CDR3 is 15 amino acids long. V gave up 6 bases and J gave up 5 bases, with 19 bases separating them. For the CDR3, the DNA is TGTGCCAGCAGACTAAGACGGGGGAGGAGGGAGACCCAGTACTTC. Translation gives CASRLRRGRRETQYF.

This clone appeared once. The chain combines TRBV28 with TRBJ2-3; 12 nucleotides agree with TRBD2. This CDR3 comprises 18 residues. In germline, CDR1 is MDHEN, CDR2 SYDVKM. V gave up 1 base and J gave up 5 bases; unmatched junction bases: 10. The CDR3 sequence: CASSLFPTSGGRGDTQYF. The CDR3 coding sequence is TGTGCCAGCAGTTTATTCCCGACTAGCGGGGGCCGGGGAGATACGCAGTATTTT. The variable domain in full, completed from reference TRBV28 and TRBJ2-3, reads DVKVTQSSRYLVKRTGEKVFLECVQDMDHENMFWYRQDPGLGLRLIYFSYDVKMKEKGDIPEGYSVSREKKERFSLILESASTNQTSMYLCASSLFPTSGGRGDTQYFGPGTRLTVL.

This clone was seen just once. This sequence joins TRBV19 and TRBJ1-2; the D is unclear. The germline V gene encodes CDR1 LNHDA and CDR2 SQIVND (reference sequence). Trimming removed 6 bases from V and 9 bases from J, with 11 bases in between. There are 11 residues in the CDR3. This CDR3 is CASSYSLRYTF. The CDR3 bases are TGTGCCAGTAGCTACAGTTTGCGCTACACCTTC.